The T cell receptor (beta chain) under discussion was sequenced for a study of graft-versus-host responses after intestinal transplantation. Regarding the study as a whole: Researchers found GvH clones in recipient marrow, and some showed up first in ileum or blood.

Assay: immunoSEQ multiplex PCR; the TCRdb copy retains only in-frame clones and omits some. This table has under 150,000 clones, roughly nine tenths appearing once. CDR3 length: 15 amino acids. The germline V gene encodes CDR1 SGHAT and CDR2 FQNNGV. Trimming removed 1 base from V and 4 bases from J; junction bases left unmatched: 6. Regarding this clone: No antigen is known for it.

J is TRBJ1-2 and V is TRBV11-2, with 7 bases aligning to TRBD1. The sequenced sample was unstimulated CD4+ T cells sorted from spleen or lymph node cells, obtained before intestinal transplant. The receptor was derived from a human donor who received an intestinal transplant. CDR3 loop: CASSLGTGALYGYTF. The CDR3 region has the DNA TGTGCCAGCAGCTTAGGAACAGGGGCACTCTATGGCTACACCTTC. Using reference TRBV11-2 and TRBJ1-2 for the parts outside the CDR3, the full variable domain is EAGVAQSPRYKIIEKRQSVAFWCNPISGHATLYWYQQILGQGPKLLIQFQNNGVVDDSQLPKDRFSAERLKGVDSTLKIQPAKLEDSAVYLCASSLGTGALYGYTFGSGTRLTVV.